Sequencing of this T cell receptor beta chain was carried out in a study of vaccination and CD4 T cells after COVID-19. With regard to this clonotype: Antigen unknown.

Cultured CD4+ T-cell DNA underwent Oncomine TCR Beta short-read sequencing. One entry per CDR3 protein results from TCRdb running MiXCR on the PCR reads. The sample contains around 1,900 distinct CDR3 sequences, 15% of which appear only once. Specified treatment: roughly 10-day PBMC culture with coronavirus spike peptide pools or control peptides (ViraFEST assay). During the years 2011-2018, before the COVID-19 pandemic, the unexposed donor's CD4+ T cells were collected. Expansion of antigen-specific T cells with peptide pools by ViraFEST preceded sequencing of TCRs. The CDR3 runs 16 residues. V shed 3 bases and J 3 bases; nucleotides not matched to a gene: 7. The germline V gene has CDR1 KGHSH and CDR2 LQKENI.

This TCR came from a human donor in good health. The chain has TRBV18 and TRBJ2-3; 9 bases line up with TRBD2. The source material was CD4+ T cells from blood, cultured in vitro. In nucleotides, the CDR3 is TGTGCCAGCTCACCCCGGGGTAGCGGGGGAACAGATACGCAGTATTTT. This translates into CASSPRGSGGTDTQYF. Full variable domain (outside the CDR3, taken from reference TRBV18 and TRBJ2-3): NAGVMQNPRHLVRRRGQEARLRCSPMKGHSHVYWYRQLPEEGLKFMVYLQKENIIDESGMPKERFSAEFPKEGPSILRIQQVVRGDSAAYFCASSPRGSGGTDTQYFGPGTRLTVL.